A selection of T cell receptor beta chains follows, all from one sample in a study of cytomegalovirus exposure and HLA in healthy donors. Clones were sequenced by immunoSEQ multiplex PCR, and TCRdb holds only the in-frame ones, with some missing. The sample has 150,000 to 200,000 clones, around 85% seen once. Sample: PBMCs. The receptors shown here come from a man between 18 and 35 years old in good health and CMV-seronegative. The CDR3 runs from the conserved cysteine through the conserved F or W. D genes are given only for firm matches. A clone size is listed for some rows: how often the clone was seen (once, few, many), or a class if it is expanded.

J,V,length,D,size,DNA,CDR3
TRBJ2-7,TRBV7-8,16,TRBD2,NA,TGTGCCAGCAGCTCGAAGAGGCTAGCGGGAGCCTACGAGCAGTACTTC,CASSSKRLAGAYEQYF
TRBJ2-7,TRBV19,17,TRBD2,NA,TGTGCCAGTAGTGTCCCCCCCCTAGCGGGAGTTCCCTACGAGCAGTACTTC,CASSVPPLAGVPYEQYF
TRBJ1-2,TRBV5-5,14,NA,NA,TGTGCCAGCAGCTTAAGGGGTTTCAACTATGGCTACACCTTC,CASSLRGFNYGYTF
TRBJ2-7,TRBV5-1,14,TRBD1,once,TGCGCCAGCAGCTCCGGGACAGGGACCTACGAGCAGTACTTC,CASSSGTGTYEQYF
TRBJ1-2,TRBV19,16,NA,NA,TGTGCCAGTAGTATGGGTTTGGGGCAGGTGAACTATGGCTACACCTTC,CASSMGLGQVNYGYTF
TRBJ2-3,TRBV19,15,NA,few,TGTGCCAGTAGTATCTGGGCGGGGCGGACAGATACGCAGTATTTT,CASSIWAGRTDTQYF
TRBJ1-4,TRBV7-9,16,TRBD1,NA,TGTGCCAGCAGCTTATCGTTCCAGGGGGAAGGGGAAAAACTGTTTTTT,CASSLSFQGEGEKLFF
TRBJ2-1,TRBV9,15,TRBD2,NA,TGTGCCAGCAGCAGCGGGACTAGCGGGAGCAATGAGCAGTTCTTC,CASSSGTSGSNEQFF
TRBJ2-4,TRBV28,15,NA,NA,TGTGCCAGCAGTTTCGAGGGACATGCCAAAAACATTCAGTACTTC,CASSFEGHAKNIQYF
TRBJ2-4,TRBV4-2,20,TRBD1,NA,TGTGCCAGCAGCCAAGAACAAAGGTTGGGACAGATATTAGCCAAAAACATTCAGTACTTC,CASSQEQRLGQILAKNIQYF
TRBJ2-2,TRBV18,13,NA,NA,TGTGCCAGCTCACTCAAGAACACCGGGGAGCTGTTTTTT,CASSLKNTGELFF
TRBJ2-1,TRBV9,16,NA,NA,TGTGCCAGCAGCACCCCCCCTAGGGGGAGCTCTAATGAGCAGTTCTTC,CASSTPPRGSSNEQFF
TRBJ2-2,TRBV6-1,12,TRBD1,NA,TGTGCCAGCAGGGAGACAGGGGGTCTGCTGTTTTTT,CASRETGGLLFF